Listed below are T cell receptor beta chains from one sample, sequenced in a study of Ad26.COV2.S vaccination and SARS-CoV-2 variants. The data were produced by immunoSEQ multiplex PCR, yet TCRdb's version contains in-frame clones alone and is incomplete. Of 300,000 to 350,000 clones listed, about 82% were seen once; the top ten hold around 2%. The sample consisted of peripheral blood, taken in a trial of Ad26.COV2.S vaccine versus placebo. The source of these receptors is a person between 18 and 59 years old who received the Ad26.COV2.S COVID-19 vaccine or a placebo. Both conserved end residues are part of each CDR3. Fields, in order: D gene, clone size, J gene, CDR3 length, V gene, CDR3 DNA, CDR3 protein. The D gene is left open where the match is weak. Not every row has a clone size; where given, it reads once, few, many or a size class.

>TRBD1|.|TRBJ2-7|13|TRBV7-2
TGTGCCAGCAACGGACAGGGGAGGAACGAGCAGTACTTC
CASNGQGRNEQYF
>TRBD1|.|TRBJ2-6|15|TRBV15
TGTGCCACCAGCAGAGGGACAGGTGGGGCCAACGTCCTGACTTTC
CATSRGTGGANVLTF
>TRBD2|.|TRBJ2-7|15|TRBV2
TGTGCCAGCAGCGTCCTTACTAGCGGGGGAAGTGAGCAGTACTTC
CASSVLTSGGSEQYF
>.|.|TRBJ1-1|14|TRBV11-2
TGTGCCAGCAGCTTAGTCCGGGGCTTCACTGAAGCTTTCTTT
CASSLVRGFTEAFF
>.|.|TRBJ2-5|11|TRBV29-1
TGCAGCGTTGTAGCACAAGAGACCCAGTACTTC
CSVVAQETQYF
>.|.|TRBJ2-7|16|TRBV11-1
TGTGCCAGCAGCTTAGACGGACGCCGGAGCTCCTACGAGCAGTACTTC
CASSLDGRRSSYEQYF
>TRBD1|.|TRBJ1-2|15|TRBV4-1
TGCGCCAGCAGCCAGCCGGGAGGAGGGGGCGGGGGCTACACCTTC
CASSQPGGGGGGYTF
>TRBD1|.|TRBJ1-2|15|TRBV19
TGTGCCAGTAGCCCCCGGGACAGGGTTCACTATGGCTACACCTTC
CASSPRDRVHYGYTF
>TRBD2|.|TRBJ2-7|15|TRBV10-3
TGTGCCATCAGAGGGGGACTAGCGGGGGGCTACGAGCAGTACTTC
CAIRGGLAGGYEQYF
>.|few|TRBJ1-2|13|TRBV19
TGTGCCAGTAGTAAGCTGATGGACTATGGCTACACCTTC
CASSKLMDYGYTF
>.|.|TRBJ1-3|19|TRBV5-5
TGTGCCAGCGAACCTGGGGGGGCCCCACAGGGACTCTCTGGAAACACCATATATTTT
CASEPGGAPQGLSGNTIYF
>.|.|TRBJ2-5|14|TRBV5-1
TGCGCCAGCAGCTTGGGCCATTTGGGGGAGACCCAGTACTTC
CASSLGHLGETQYF
>.|.|TRBJ2-7|19|TRBV15
TGTGCCACCAGCAGAGATTGGGGACGGGCCTCCGGATGGTTTGACGAGCAGTACTTC
CATSRDWGRASGWFDEQYF
>TRBD1|once|TRBJ2-1|17|TRBV7-6
TGTGCCAGCAGTTCGACGGGACAGGGTACCGCCTACAATGAGCAGTTCTTC
CASSSTGQGTAYNEQFF
>.|.|TRBJ2-3|16|TRBV10-3
TGTGCCATCAGTAACAGAGATTTTAAAATCACAGATACGCAGTATTTT
CAISNRDFKITDTQYF
>.|.|TRBJ2-3|12|TRBV19
TGTGCCAGTAGTATCAATGGGGATACGCAGTATTTT
CASSINGDTQYF
>TRBD2|.|TRBJ2-4|17|TRBV7-9
TGTGCCAGCAGATCTACCTTAGCGGGATCATCCGAAAACATTCAGTACTTC
CASRSTLAGSSENIQYF
>TRBD1|once|TRBJ2-7|15|TRBV11-2
TGTGCCAGCAGCGTAACCGGGACAGTAGTCTACGAGCAGTACTTC
CASSVTGTVVYEQYF
>.|.|TRBJ2-2|14|TRBV24-1
TGTGCCACCAGTGATTTTACAAAAGGCGGGGAGCTGTTTTTT
CATSDFTKGGELFF
>.|.|TRBJ2-1|13|TRBV2
TGTGCCAGCAGAACGGGCTCTGCCGATGAGCAGTTCTTC
CASRTGSADEQFF
>.|.|TRBJ1-1|13|TRBV28
TGTGCCAGCATGGGGCGGGGGAACACTGAAGCTTTCTTT
CASMGRGNTEAFF
>.|.|TRBJ2-7|15|TRBV6-6
TGTGCCAGCAGTTACCAACAGGGAGCATCGTACGAGCAGTACTTC
CASSYQQGASYEQYF
>TRBD1|.|TRBJ1-2|16|TRBV11-3
TGTGCCAGCAGCTTAAGGACAGGGGCGGTTAACTATGGCTACACCTTC
CASSLRTGAVNYGYTF